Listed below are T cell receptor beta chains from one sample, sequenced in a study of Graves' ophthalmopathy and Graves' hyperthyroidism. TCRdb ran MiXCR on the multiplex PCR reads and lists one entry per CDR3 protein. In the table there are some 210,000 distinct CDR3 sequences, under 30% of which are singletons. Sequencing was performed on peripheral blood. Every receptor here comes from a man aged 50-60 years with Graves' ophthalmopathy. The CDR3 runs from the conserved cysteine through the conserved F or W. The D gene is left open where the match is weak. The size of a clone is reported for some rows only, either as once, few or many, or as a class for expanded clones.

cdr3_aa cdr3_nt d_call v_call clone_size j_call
CASIHKGLNSNEQFF TGTGCCAGCATTCACAAAGGGTTAAACTCCAATGAGCAGTTCTTC - TRBV12-3/TRBV12-4 many TRBJ2-1
CASSKVAGRLAKNIQYF TGTGCCAGCAGTAAGGTGGCAGGGAGGTTAGCCAAAAACATTCAGTACTTC - TRBV6-1 many TRBJ2-4
CATSDYDVSANTGELFF TGTGCCACCAGTGACTACGACGTCAGCGCGAACACCGGGGAGCTGTTTTTT - TRBV24-1 many TRBJ2-2
CASSTGVSNYGYTF TGTGCCAGCAGTACAGGGGTTTCTAACTATGGCTACACCTTC TRBD1 TRBV27 - TRBJ1-2
CASSFGEPNTEAFF TGTGCCAGCAGTTTCGGGGAACCGAACACTGAAGCTTTCTTT - TRBV28 many TRBJ1-1
CASSPIPGGYEQYF TGTGCCAGCAGCCCCATACCCGGGGGCTACGAGCAGTACTTC - TRBV7-8 once TRBJ2-7
CASSVEVGELRETQYF TGTGCCAGCAGCGTAGAGGTGGGAGAATTGAGAGAGACCCAGTACTTC - TRBV9 - TRBJ2-5
CASSGQGTSSYNSPLHF TGTGCCAGCAGCGGACAGGGGACTAGCTCCTATAATTCACCCCTCCACTTT TRBD1 TRBV27 few TRBJ1-6
CSAETPGELFF TGCAGCGCCGAGACCCCGGGGGAGCTGTTTTTT - TRBV29-1 many TRBJ2-2
CAKEIAGGPDTGELFF TGTGCCAAGGAGATAGCGGGAGGGCCGGACACCGGGGAGCTGTTTTTT TRBD2 TRBV24-1 many TRBJ2-2
CASSYGTGDDGYTF TGTGCCAGCAGCTACGGGACAGGGGACGATGGCTACACCTTC TRBD1 TRBV7-8 many TRBJ1-2
CASKNPRLAIQETQYF TGTGCCAGCAAGAACCCGAGACTAGCGATCCAAGAGACCCAGTACTTC TRBD2 TRBV11-2 many TRBJ2-5
CASSLTRGGELFF TGTGCCAGCAGCTTGACCCGGGGAGGGGAGCTGTTTTTT - TRBV5-6 - TRBJ2-2
CASSIEAANYEQYF TGTGCCAGTAGTATAGAGGCAGCAAACTACGAGCAGTACTTC - TRBV19 many TRBJ2-7
CASRTGLGTGELFF TGTGCCAGTCGGACAGGGCTGGGAACCGGGGAGCTGTTTTTT TRBD1 TRBV14 many TRBJ2-2
CASIQVASGGGNVLTF TGTGCCAGCATCCAGGTAGCGTCTGGAGGGGGCAACGTCCTGACTTTC - TRBV11-2 many TRBJ2-6
CASDVYLPGRLYEQYF TGTGCCAGCGACGTGTACCTTCCGGGGAGATTATACGAGCAGTACTTC - TRBV12-3/TRBV12-4 - TRBJ2-7
CASSFGAGYSGYTF TGTGCCAGCAGTTTTGGGGCAGGGTATTCTGGCTACACCTTC - TRBV28 many TRBJ1-2
CASGLVITGLPEAFF TGTGCTAGTGGTTTGGTAATTACAGGGCTCCCTGAAGCTTTCTTT - TRBV12-5 - TRBJ1-1
CASSRPGHQNTEAFF TGTGCCAGCAGCCGACCGGGACACCAGAACACTGAAGCTTTCTTT - TRBV7-9 - TRBJ1-1
CASSQTGNYGYTF TGCGCCAGCAGCCAGACAGGAAATTATGGCTACACCTTC - TRBV4-1 many TRBJ1-2
CASSQENRGGTQYF TGTGCTAGCAGCCAAGAGAATCGGGGTGGGACCCAGTACTTC - TRBV7-7 many TRBJ2-5
CASSMDWGRTEAFF TGTGCCAGTAGTATGGATTGGGGGCGGACTGAAGCTTTCTTT - TRBV19 - TRBJ1-1
CASSLARLGTTYEQYF TGTGCCAGCAGTTTAGCGCGGTTAGGGACGACCTACGAGCAGTACTTC - TRBV12-3/TRBV12-4 - TRBJ2-7
CASSLEGTSGSKTQYF TGTGCCAGCAGCTTAGAAGGGACTAGCGGGAGCAAGACCCAGTACTTC TRBD2 TRBV7-2 many TRBJ2-5
CASSHYGLAGEGPYSYEQYF TGTGCCAGCAGCCACTATGGACTAGCGGGAGAGGGTCCGTATTCCTACGAGCAGTACTTC TRBD2 TRBV4-2 few TRBJ2-7
CASRGSGGNTEAFF TGTGCCAGCAGGGGGTCCGGGGGGAACACTGAAGCTTTCTTT - TRBV6-1 once TRBJ1-1
CASSKAGGITGELFF TGTGCCAGCAGTAAAGCGGGAGGGATCACCGGGGAGCTGTTTTTT TRBD2 TRBV6-1 many TRBJ2-2
CSASPHRTEAFF TGCAGTGCTAGTCCCCATCGCACTGAAGCTTTCTTT - TRBV20-1 many TRBJ1-1
CASRASGQGPGEQYF TGTGCCAGCAGGGCCTCGGGACAGGGGCCCGGAGAGCAGTACTTC TRBD1 TRBV6-1 many TRBJ2-7
CASQGFQEGEAFF TGCGCCAGTCAAGGGTTTCAGGAGGGTGAAGCTTTCTTT - TRBV5-1 many TRBJ1-1
CSADRGGTQYF TGCAGTGCTGACAGGGGAGGGACCCAGTACTTC TRBD1 TRBV20-1 - TRBJ2-5
CASTPSGYYEQYF TGTGCCAGCACCCCCTCCGGGTACTACGAGCAGTACTTC - TRBV12-3/TRBV12-4 many TRBJ2-7
CASSPVVYEQYF TGTGCCAGCAGCCCAGTCGTCTACGAGCAGTACTTC - TRBV7-9 many TRBJ2-7
CAWRPGVDEQYF TGTGCCTGGAGACCAGGGGTGGACGAGCAGTACTTC - TRBV30 - TRBJ2-7
CASRITAQGSGNTIYF TGTGCCAGCAGAATAACAGCCCAGGGCTCTGGAAACACCATATATTTT - TRBV6-1 many TRBJ1-3
CASRPDSQQRRETQYF TGTGCCAGCAGACCAGACAGCCAGCAGCGTAGAGAGACCCAGTACTTC - TRBV28 - TRBJ2-5
CSVGVTSGNYEQYF TGCAGCGTTGGGGTGACTAGCGGAAACTACGAGCAGTACTTC TRBD2 TRBV29-1 many TRBJ2-7
CASSHTSGVNSPLHF TGTGCCAGCTCACACACATCTGGGGTTAATTCACCCCTCCACTTT - TRBV18 - TRBJ1-6
CASSRGLRNTGELFF TGTGCCAGCAGCCGCGGACTGCGAAACACCGGGGAGCTGTTTTTT - TRBV6-1 many TRBJ2-2
CASSPQGGREQYF TGTGCCAGCAGTCCACAGGGGGGACGCGAGCAGTACTTC TRBD1 TRBV28 many TRBJ2-7
CASSLPDPNTEAFF TGTGCCAGCAGTTTACCCGATCCGAACACTGAAGCTTTCTTT - TRBV28 - TRBJ1-1
CASSRTGGSNQPQHF TGCGCCAGCAGCCGCACAGGGGGGAGCAATCAGCCCCAGCATTTT TRBD1 TRBV5-1 once TRBJ1-5
CASSFLRGRYEQYF TGTGCCAGCAGTTTCCTCAGGGGGAGGTACGAGCAGTACTTC - TRBV28 many TRBJ2-7
CASSYLEQGYNTEAFF TGCGCCAGCAGCTACCTAGAACAGGGGTACAACACTGAAGCTTTCTTT TRBD1 TRBV5-1 many TRBJ1-1
CASSSTGIYGYTF TGTGCCAGCAGTTCAACAGGGATCTATGGCTACACCTTC - TRBV12-3/TRBV12-4 many TRBJ1-2
CASSYSVRTSGTYEQYF TGTGCCAGCAGTTACTCTGTCCGGACTAGCGGGACCTACGAGCAGTACTTC TRBD2 TRBV6-5 - TRBJ2-7
CASSTDRVGTEAFF TGTGCCAGCAGTACCGACAGGGTGGGCACTGAAGCTTTCTTT TRBD1 TRBV12-3/TRBV12-4 - TRBJ1-1
CASSLERFSGANVLTF TGTGCCAGCAGCTTGGAACGGTTCTCTGGGGCCAACGTCCTGACTTTC - TRBV11-2 many TRBJ2-6
CASSLARSPLHF TGTGCCAGCAGTTTGGCGCGATCACCCCTCCACTTT - TRBV12-3/TRBV12-4 - TRBJ1-6
CASSQRGLGTEAFF TGTGCCAGCAGTCAGAGGGGGTTGGGCACTGAAGCTTTCTTT - TRBV6-1 - TRBJ1-1
CASSQDRVVANTGELFF TGTGCCAGCAGCCAAGACAGGGTTGTTGCGAACACCGGGGAGCTGTTTTTT TRBD1 TRBV7-2 many TRBJ2-2
CASSLRRRVEGNIQYF TGCGCCAGCAGCTTGCGCCGCAGGGTAGAGGGGAACATTCAGTACTTC - TRBV5-1 many TRBJ2-4
CASSQVKGAGTGELFF TGTGCCAGCAGCCAAGTGAAGGGGGCAGGTACCGGGGAGCTGTTTTTT TRBD1 TRBV4-2 many TRBJ2-2
CASSPFQDWLFVSGANVLTF TGTGCCAGCAGTCCATTCCAGGACTGGTTATTTGTCTCTGGGGCCAACGTCCTGACTTTC - TRBV6-2/TRBV6-3 - TRBJ2-6
CASSTAGVGETQYF TGTGCCTCCTCGACGGCGGGAGTGGGAGAGACCCAGTACTTC TRBD2 TRBV6-5 many TRBJ2-5
CASSWRTSGRAEEQYF TGTGCCAGCAGTTGGAGGACTAGCGGGAGGGCCGAAGAGCAGTACTTC TRBD2 TRBV6-5 - TRBJ2-7
CASSPYVELFF TGTGCCAGCAGCCCATATGTGGAGCTGTTTTTT - TRBV6-2/TRBV6-3 many TRBJ2-2
CASSYFSTGELFF TGTGCCAGCAGCTACTTTTCCACCGGGGAGCTGTTTTTT - TRBV12-3/TRBV12-4 many TRBJ2-2
CASSQGTGYTF TGTGCCAGCAGTCAGGGTACTGGCTACACCTTC - TRBV6-2/TRBV6-3 many TRBJ1-2